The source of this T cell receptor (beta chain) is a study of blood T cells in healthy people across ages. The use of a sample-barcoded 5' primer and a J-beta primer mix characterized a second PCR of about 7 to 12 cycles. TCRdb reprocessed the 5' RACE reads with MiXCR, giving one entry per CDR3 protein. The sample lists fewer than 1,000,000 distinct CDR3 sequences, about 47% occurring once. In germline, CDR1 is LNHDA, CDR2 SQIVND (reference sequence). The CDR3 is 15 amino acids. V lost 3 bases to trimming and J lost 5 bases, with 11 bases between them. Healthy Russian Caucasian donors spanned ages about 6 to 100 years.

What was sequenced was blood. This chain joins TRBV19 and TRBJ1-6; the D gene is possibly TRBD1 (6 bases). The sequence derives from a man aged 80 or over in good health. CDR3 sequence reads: CASSIGQSNNSPLHF. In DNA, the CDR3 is TGTGCCAGTAGTATTGGACAGTCAAATAATTCACCCCTCCACTTT.